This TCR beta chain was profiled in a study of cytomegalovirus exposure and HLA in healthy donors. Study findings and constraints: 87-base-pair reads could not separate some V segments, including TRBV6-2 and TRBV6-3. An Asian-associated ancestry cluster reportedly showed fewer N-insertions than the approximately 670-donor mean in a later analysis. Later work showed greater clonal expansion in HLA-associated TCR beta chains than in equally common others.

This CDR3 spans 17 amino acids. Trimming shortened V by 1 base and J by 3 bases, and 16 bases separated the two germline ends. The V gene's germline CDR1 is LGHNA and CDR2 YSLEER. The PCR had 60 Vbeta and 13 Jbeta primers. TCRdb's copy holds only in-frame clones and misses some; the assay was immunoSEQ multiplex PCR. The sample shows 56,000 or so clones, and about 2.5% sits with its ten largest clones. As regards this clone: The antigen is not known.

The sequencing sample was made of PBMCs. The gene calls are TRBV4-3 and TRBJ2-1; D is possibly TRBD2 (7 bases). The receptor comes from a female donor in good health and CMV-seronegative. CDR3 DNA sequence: TGCGCCAGCAGCCAAGGGGGGGGCAGCATTCACTACAATGAGCAGTTCTTC. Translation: CASSQGGGSIHYNEQFF.